A single sample is the source of the 15 T cell receptor beta chains below, sequenced in a study of technical replicates of blood from a handful of donors. Measured with immunoSEQ multiplex PCR; TCRdb has only the in-frame clones, and not every one. The sample holds about 97,000 clones, less than 95% seen once. The sample was T cells isolated from PBMCs. These receptors were taken from a human donor in good health.

J is TRBJ2-7 and V is TRBV19, with 11 bases identical to TRBD2. J gave up 6 bases and V 3 bases, and 10 bases lay outside the gene matches. The CDR3 has 16 amino acids. CDR1 and CDR2 (germline): LNHDA, SQIVND (reference sequence). CDR3 amino acids: CASSMVTSGIMAEQYF. The CDR3 DNA is TGTGCCAGTAGTATGGTGACTAGCGGGATAATGGCCGAGCAGTACTTC.

The chain is built from TRBV27 and TRBJ1-6, with D tentatively TRBD1 (5 bases). CDR3 length: 13 amino acids. Germline-derived CDR1 and CDR2 are MNHEY and SMNVEV (reference sequence). Trimming removed 9 bases from V and 9 bases from J, with 15 bases in between. DNA for the CDR3: TGTGCCAGTTCCCAGGGTATCCGTTCACCCCTCCACTTT. Translated, it gives CASSQGIRSPLHF.

The chain uses TRBV30 and TRBJ2-1, with 9 bases matching TRBD2. This CDR3 is built from 15 residues. Germline V gene sequence: CDR1 GTSNPN, CDR2 SVGIG (reference sequence). V was pared by 1 base and J by 0 bases, with 1 base of the junction left unmatched. The CDR3 DNA follows: TGTGCCTGGAGTGAACTAGCGGGCTCCTACAATGAGCAGTTCTTC. Residues: CAWSELAGSYNEQFF. The complete variable domain, with remaining parts taken from reference TRBV30 and TRBJ2-1, reads SQTIHQWPATLVQPVGSPLSLECTVEGTSNPNLYWYRQAAGRGLQLLFYSVGIGQISSEVPQNLSASRPQDRQFILSSKKLLLSDSGFYLCAWSELAGSYNEQFFGPGTRLTVL.

This sequence joins TRBV30 and TRBJ1-4; TRBD1 aligns across 7 bases. V dropped 0 bases and J dropped 4; count of bases not matched to a gene: 8. The germline CDR1 and CDR2 sequences are GTSNPN and SVGIG (reference sequence). This CDR3 has 16 residues. This CDR3 reads CAWSVDRTGVNEKLFF. The CDR3 DNA sequence: TGTGCCTGGAGTGTAGACAGGACAGGAGTTAATGAAAAACTGTTTTTT.

The rearrangement links TRBV6-1 to TRBJ2-1; D is perhaps TRBD2 (5 bases). The V end was cut by 4 bases, the J end by 7 bases, with 11 bases between. The CDR3 extends over 13 amino acids. CDR1 is MNHNS and CDR2 is SASEGT in the germline V gene. CDR3 in amino acids: CASSGPTRNEQFF. The CDR3 bases are TGTGCCAGCAGTGGCCCTACTAGAAATGAGCAGTTCTTC.

The DNA of the CDR3 is TGTGCCATCAGTAATAGACAGGGGGGCCTTAACTATGGCTACACCTTC. The encoded protein is CAISNRQGGLNYGYTF. The chain links TRBV10-3 to TRBJ1-2, with 9 bases identical to TRBD1. CDR1 ENHRY and CDR2 SYGVKD come from the germline V gene. CDR3 size: 16 residues. With V trimmed by 5 bases and J by 1 base, 8 bases remained unmatched.

The chain joins TRBV28 to TRBJ1-1, with D unresolved. V was pared by 4 bases and J by 6 bases, with 3 bases between. CDR3 length equals 10 residues. The V gene's germline CDR1 is MDHEN and CDR2 SYDVKM. As DNA, the CDR3 is TGTGCCAGCAGTTCCGCTGAAGCTTTCTTT. Protein: CASSSAEAFF. The full variable domain, its missing parts supplied by reference TRBV28 and TRBJ1-1, is DVKVTQSSRYLVKRTGEKVFLECVQDMDHENMFWYRQDPGLGLRLIYFSYDVKMKEKGDIPEGYSVSREKKERFSLILESASTNQTSMYLCASSSAEAFFGQGTRLTVV.

The CDR3 sequence: CASTWRDTEAFF. CDR3 nucleotide sequence: TGTGCCAGCACCTGGAGGGATACTGAAGCTTTCTTT. The rearrangement joins TRBV7-9 to TRBJ1-1; D gene unclear. The CDR3 loop spans 12 amino acids. Germline V gene data show CDR1 as SEHNR and CDR2 as FQNEAQ (reference sequence). The V and J ends lost 7 bases and 5 bases respectively, with 11 bases between them.

The chain combines TRBV5-1 with TRBJ1-1; TRBD1 is a possible D gene (6 bases). CDR3 length equals 15 residues. Deletions cut 0 bases from V and 0 bases from J, with 9 bases between. CDR1 is SGHRS, CDR2 YFSETQ, per germline. CDR3 residues: CASSLGRDMNTEAFF. The CDR3 nucleotides read TGCGCCAGCAGCTTGGGCAGGGACATGAACACTGAAGCTTTCTTT.

This clone was found once. V gene TRBV11-2 combines with J gene TRBJ2-1; 7 nucleotides match TRBD2. V was clipped by 1 base and J by 1 base; unmatched bases: 4. CDR1 and CDR2 from the germline V gene are SGHAT and FQNNGV. The CDR3 spans 16 residues. The CDR3 sequence: CASSLGGLGSYNEQFF. The CDR3 nucleotides are TGTGCCAGCAGCTTAGGCGGACTAGGTTCCTACAATGAGCAGTTCTTC. The complete variable domain, with remaining parts taken from reference TRBV11-2 and TRBJ2-1, reads EAGVAQSPRYKIIEKRQSVAFWCNPISGHATLYWYQQILGQGPKLLIQFQNNGVVDDSQLPKDRFSAERLKGVDSTLKIQPAKLEDSAVYLCASSLGGLGSYNEQFFGPGTRLTVL.

The sample holds a few counts of this clone. This chain connects TRBV25-1 to TRBJ1-1; D uncertain. CDR1 MGHDK and CDR2 SYGVNS come from the germline V gene. The CDR3 extends over 13 amino acids. V was pared by 3 bases and J by 1 base, with 6 bases between. For the CDR3, the DNA is TGTGCCAGCAGTGAGGGAGGGAACACTGAAGCTTTCTTT. This translates into CASSEGGNTEAFF.

This chain links TRBV2 with TRBJ2-2; D possibly corresponds to TRBD1 (6 bases). V shed 8 bases and J shed 2 bases, with 12 bases lying between them. CDR1 and CDR2 (germline): SNHLY, FYNNEI. The CDR3 extends over 14 amino acids. The CDR3 here is CASGRDTNTGELFF. The CDR3 bases are TGTGCCAGCGGACGGGACACCAACACCGGGGAGCTGTTTTTT.

This clone was observed a single time. The V gene is TRBV4-3, the J gene TRBJ2-2; 8 positions match TRBD1. V lost 3 bases to trimming and J lost 3 bases; unmatched junction nucleotides: 6. CDR1 and CDR2 from the germline V gene are LGHNA and YSLEER. The CDR3 is made up of 16 amino acids. In nucleotides, the CDR3 is TGCGCCAGCAGCCAGTGGGGACAGGTCGACACCGGGGAGCTGTTTTTT. Translation gives CASSQWGQVDTGELFF.

The CDR3 here is CASSQGGYNEQFF. The CDR3 DNA reads TGTGCCAGCAGCCAAGGAGGGTACAATGAGCAGTTCTTC. This chain connects TRBV4-2 to TRBJ2-1, with a tentative D call TRBD2 (5 bases). CDR1 and CDR2 (germline): LGHNA, YNFKEQ. CDR3 length equals 13 residues. V lost 1 base and J lost 4, with 5 bases in between.

The gene calls are TRBV25-1 and TRBJ2-5; no definite D call. CDR3 size: 14 residues. The germline CDR1 and CDR2 sequences are MGHDK and SYGVNS. V lost 2 bases and J 3 bases, leaving 10 bases between the germline ends. The DNA for the CDR3 is TGTGCCAGCAGTGAACGAGAGGTTGAAGAGACCCAGTACTTC. Encoded protein: CASSEREVEETQYF. Full variable domain (missing parts from reference TRBV25-1 and TRBJ2-5): EADIYQTPRYLVIGTGKKITLECSQTMGHDKMYWYQQDPGMELHLIHYSYGVNSTEKGDLSSESTVSRIRTEHFPLTLESARPSHTSQYLCASSEREVEETQYFGPGTRLLVL.